This TCR beta chain was profiled in a study of vaccination effects on CD4 cells after COVID-19. For the study at large: Pools of viral peptides were used by the ViraFEST assay to expand antigen-specific CD4+ T cells ahead of sequencing. A couple of convalescent patients each provided a sample, at 16 days and at one week before vaccination.

The culture ran for approximately nine days before CD4+ T cells were isolated. Profiled with immunoSEQ multiplex PCR; TCRdb holds only in-frame clones, not every one. The profile shows some 63,000 clones, under 80% of them singletons. In regard to this clone: What it recognizes is unknown.

Study-wide points: Few convalescent patients and no early post-infection timepoints were included in the study.

The sample consisted of CD4+ T cells from PBMCs cultured without peptide, taken before COVID-19 vaccination. The source of this sequence is a human donor who had a prior SARS-CoV-2 infection.

The CDR3 DNA follows: TGTGCCAGCAGCAGCACAGATACGCAGTATTTT. Residues: CASSSTDTQYF. V usage is TRBV5-8 and J usage is TRBJ2-3; D is uncertain. Germline V gene data show CDR1 as SGHTS and CDR2 as YDEGEE. V lost 4 bases and J lost 0, with 0 bases in between. This CDR3 has 11 amino acids.